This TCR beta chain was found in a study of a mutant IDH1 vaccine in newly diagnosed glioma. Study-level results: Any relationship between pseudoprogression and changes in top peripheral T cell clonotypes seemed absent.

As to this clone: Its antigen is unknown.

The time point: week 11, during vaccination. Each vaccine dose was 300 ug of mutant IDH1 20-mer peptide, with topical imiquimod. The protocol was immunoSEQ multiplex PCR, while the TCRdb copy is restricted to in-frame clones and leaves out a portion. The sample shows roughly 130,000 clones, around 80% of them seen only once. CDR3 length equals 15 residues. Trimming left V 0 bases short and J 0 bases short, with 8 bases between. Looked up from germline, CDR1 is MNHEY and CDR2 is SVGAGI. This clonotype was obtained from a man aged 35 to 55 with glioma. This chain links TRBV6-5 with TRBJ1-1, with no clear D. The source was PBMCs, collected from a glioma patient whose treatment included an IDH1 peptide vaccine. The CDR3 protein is CASSYSNRMNTEAFF. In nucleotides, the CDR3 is TGTGCCAGCAGTTACTCGAACCGGATGAACACTGAAGCTTTCTTT.